What follows are 15 T cell receptor beta chains derived from one specimen sequenced in a study of control samples from healthy donors and cancer patients. This table comes from immunoSEQ multiplex PCR, and its TCRdb copy is limited to in-frame clones, with some not included. In the table there are around 200,000 clones, 85% to 95% of which are singletons. Input material: blood. Receptor source: a man aged 45-60 years in good health.

The chain links TRBV6-4 to TRBJ1-1; D is possibly TRBD1 (5 bases). Between the trimmed V and J ends, which lost 6 bases and 1 base, there was a span of 30 bases. CDR1 and CDR2 from the germline V gene are MRHNA and SNTAGT. This CDR3 contains 20 residues. CDR3 region: CASSAQRFLSQGWTNTEAFF. The DNA for the CDR3 is TGTGCCAGCAGCGCTCAAAGGTTTTTGTCCCAGGGATGGACGAACACTGAAGCTTTCTTT.

V gene TRBV25-1 combines with J gene TRBJ1-5, with D possibly TRBD1 on 6 matching bases. V lost 4 bases to trimming and J lost 9 bases, with 16 bases between them. Germline assignment: CDR1 MGHDK and CDR2 SYGVNS. This CDR3 has 14 residues. The CDR3 loop reads CASSAPGELWPQHF. CDR3 nucleotides: TGTGCCAGCAGTGCTCCAGGGGAGCTATGGCCCCAGCATTTT.

Written as DNA, the CDR3 is TGCGCCAGCAGCCCCGGACCGTCCTGGGGCAGCTCCTACAATGAGCAGTTCTTC. Translating gives CASSPGPSWGSSYNEQFF. The chain links TRBV5-1 to TRBJ2-1; weak D call: TRBD1 (5 bases). This CDR3 is 18 amino acids long. Germline V gene data show CDR1 as SGHRS and CDR2 as YFSETQ. V was clipped by 4 bases and J by 0 bases, with 20 bases between them.

The rearrangement links TRBV2 to TRBJ1-5; D not certain. The CDR3 contains 13 residues. Germline CDR1 and CDR2: SNHLY and FYNNEI. V lost 2 bases, J lost 5 bases, and 7 bases lay in between. The CDR3 sequence: CASSEYGDQPQHF. The CDR3 DNA reads as TGTGCCAGCAGTGAATACGGGGATCAGCCCCAGCATTTT. The variable domain in full, completed from reference TRBV2 and TRBJ1-5, reads EPEVTQTPSHQVTQMGQEVILRCVPISNHLYFYWYRQILGQKVEFLVSFYNNEISEKSEIFDDQFSVERPDGSNFTLKIRSTKLEDSAMYFCASSEYGDQPQHFGDGTRLSIL.

The V call is TRBV28, the J call TRBJ1-1; tentative D call: TRBD1 (5 bases). This CDR3 region has 14 residues. Germline V gene data show CDR1 as MDHEN and CDR2 as SYDVKM. V lost 8 bases to trimming and J lost 5 bases, with 18 bases between them. The CDR3 sequence: CASSSAGMGTEAFF. In nucleotides, the CDR3 is TGTGCCAGCTCAAGTGCAGGGATGGGGACTGAAGCTTTCTTT.

The chain joins TRBV7-2 to TRBJ2-5; a possible D gene is TRBD2 (6 bases). The V gene lost 5 bases and the J gene lost 3 bases, with 13 bases spanning the gap. The CDR3 consists of 14 residues. Germline assignment: CDR1 SGHTA and CDR2 FQGNSA. The DNA of the CDR3 is TGTGCCAGCAGCCGGGACTGGGTAGAAGAGACCCAGTACTTC. Protein sequence: CASSRDWVEETQYF.

The chain employs TRBV28 and TRBJ1-1; possible D gene TRBD1, 5 bases. Germline assignment: CDR1 MDHEN and CDR2 SYDVKM. Trimming removed 0 bases from V and 4 bases from J, with 12 bases in between. There are 15 residues in the CDR3. As DNA, the CDR3 is TGTGCCAGCAGTTTATGGGGGGGAGAGTTCACTGAAGCTTTCTTT. As protein: CASSLWGGEFTEAFF.

The chain combines TRBV30 with TRBJ2-7; D remains unclear. The CDR3 consists of 12 residues. The ends were cut back, 7 bases at V and 2 bases at J, with 12 bases in the middle. Germline-derived CDR1 and CDR2 are GTSNPN and SVGIG (reference sequence). Here the CDR3 reads CAYSLDTYEQYF. The CDR3 nucleotides read TGTGCCTATAGCTTGGATACCTACGAGCAGTACTTC.

About this clone: This same CDR3 is encoded by further DNA sequences in the sample. The chain links TRBV19 to TRBJ1-4, with D possibly matching TRBD1 (5 bases). Germline V gives CDR1 LNHDA, CDR2 SQIVND (reference sequence). V was cut by 3 bases and J by 8 bases, with 16 bases left in between. This CDR3 is built from 15 residues. The CDR3 here is CASSIGGRYREKLFF. Here the CDR3 DNA reads TGTGCCAGTAGTATTGGGGGAAGGTACCGCGAAAAACTGTTTTTT.

The V gene is TRBV5-5, the J gene TRBJ1-2; unclear D gene. Germline V lookup: CDR1 SGHKS, CDR2 YYEKEE (reference sequence). Between the trimmed V and J ends, which lost 0 bases and 1 base, there was a span of 13 bases. This CDR3 is 16 amino acids long. CDR3 coding DNA: TGTGCCAGCAGCTTGGTCGCAGGATCTTATAACTATGGCTACACCTTC. This translates into CASSLVAGSYNYGYTF.

This chain connects TRBV10-1 to TRBJ2-7; D is perhaps TRBD1 (6 bases). The CDR3 is 14 residues long. Looked up from germline, CDR1 is WNHNN and CDR2 is SYGVQD (reference sequence). The V gene lost 2 bases and the J gene lost 5 bases, with 13 bases spanning the gap. The CDR3 region is CASSEARGKHEQYF. CDR3 DNA: TGCGCCAGCAGTGAGGCCAGGGGAAAGCACGAGCAGTACTTC.

The chain is built from TRBV9 and TRBJ1-1; the match to TRBD1 covers 7 bases. CDR3 size: 13 residues. The germline CDR1 and CDR2 sequences are SGDLS and YYNGEE. V lost 4 bases and J lost 4; bases outside the gene matches: 4. In DNA form, the CDR3 reads TGTGCCAGCAGCCCGACAGGGTTCACTGAAGCTTTCTTT. Encoded protein: CASSPTGFTEAFF.

The chain is built from TRBV15 and TRBJ2-7; D could derive from TRBD1 or TRBD2 (6 bases each). This CDR3 region has 15 residues. Germline V gene data show CDR1 as LNHNV and CDR2 as YYDKDF (reference sequence). V lost 1 base and J lost 0, with 10 bases in between. The CDR3 sequence: CATSRATGASYEQYF. The CDR3 nucleotides read TGTGCCACCAGCAGAGCTACGGGGGCCTCCTACGAGCAGTACTTC. Full variable domain (rest looked up from reference TRBV15 and TRBJ2-7): DAMVIQNPRYQVTQFGKPVTLSCSQTLNHNVMYWYQQKSSQAPKLLFHYYDKDFNNEADTPDNFQSRRPNTSFCFLDIRSPGLGDTAMYLCATSRATGASYEQYFGPGTRLTVT.

The chain links TRBV6-5 to TRBJ1-3, with 7 bases aligning to TRBD1. The J segment lost 0 bases and the V segment lost 0 bases, leaving 2 bases of the junction unmatched. This CDR3 is 16 amino acids long. From germline, CDR1 is MNHEY and CDR2 SVGAGI. CDR3 sequence (DNA): TGTGCCAGCAGTTACTCAGGGGGCAGCTCTGGAAACACCATATATTTT. Protein sequence: CASSYSGGSSGNTIYF.

This chain links TRBV13 with TRBJ2-7; TRBD1 agrees at 9 bases. The CDR3 extends over 14 amino acids. J gave up 8 bases and V 3 bases, and 8 bases lay outside the gene matches. Germline V gene sequence: CDR1 PRHDT, CDR2 FYEKMQ (reference sequence). The CDR3 spells CASSLNRGRDQQYF. CDR3 bases: TGTGCCAGCAGCTTGAACAGGGGGCGAGATCAGCAGTACTTC.